Below are 29 T cell receptor beta chains sequenced from a single sample in a study of T cells in Graves' hyperthyroidism and ophthalmopathy. There were TCR beta CDR3 regions amplified from RNA transcripts. The primer set for the first-round RT-PCR of the TCR CDR3 was HTBI. A single record per CDR3 protein comes from TCRdb applying MiXCR to the multiplex PCR reads. The sample lists roughly 500,000 distinct CDR3 sequences; 40% to 50% were seen once. Sequencing input: peripheral blood or thyroid tissue (not recorded which). These receptors originate from an adult woman with Graves' disease, either hyperthyroidism or ophthalmopathy (not recorded which).

This clonotype was observed once. This chain joins TRBV12-3 or TRBV12-4 and TRBJ2-7; D call uncertain. V lost 6 bases and J 1 base, leaving 16 bases between the germline ends. The CDR3 loop spans 15 amino acids. Here the CDR3 DNA reads TGTGCCAGCAGCCCATCCGCGACCCCTTCCTACGAGCAGTACTTC. It is translated as CASSPSATPSYEQYF.

A remark on this clonotype: At one boundary the junction diverges from the germline segment, which might be a read error. The J gene is TRBJ2-6, the V gene TRBV20-1, with D tentatively TRBD2 (5 bases). Germline V gives CDR1 DFQATT, CDR2 SNEGSKA (reference sequence). The CDR3 runs to 13 residues. The CDR3, as DNA: TGCAGTGCCGAGAGGGAACTGGGTGACACTGAAGCTTTC. It is translated as CSAERELGDTEAF.

Ten or more counts support this clonotype. This chain joins TRBV9 and TRBJ2-5, with TRBD2 matching over 9 bases. V gave up 7 bases and J gave up 7 bases; unmatched junction bases: 11. This CDR3 comprises 14 residues. Germline V gene sequence: CDR1 SGDLS, CDR2 YYNGEE. The CDR3 region is CASSKAGGPGTQYF. Written as DNA, the CDR3 is TGTGCCAGCTCGAAGGCGGGAGGGCCAGGGACCCAGTACTTC.

Only a few counts were recorded for this clonotype. The chain has TRBV20-1 and TRBJ1-4; no clear D. Deletions cut 3 bases from V and 7 bases from J, with 12 bases between. Germline V gene lookup returns CDR1 DFQATT and CDR2 SNEGSKA (reference sequence). The CDR3 sequence is 13 residues long. CDR3 in DNA: TGCAGTGCTAGTGAGGATGGCGGTGAAAAACTGTTTTTT. Protein: CSASEDGGEKLFF.

The V gene is TRBV7-2, the J gene TRBJ1-6; D may be TRBD1 (5 bases). The germline V gene encodes CDR1 SGHTA and CDR2 FQGNSA. Deletions cut 5 bases from V and 7 bases from J, with 9 bases between. This CDR3 has 13 amino acids. CDR3 residues: CASSERQNSPLHF. Here the CDR3 DNA reads TGTGCCAGCAGCGAAAGACAGAATTCACCCCTCCACTTT. Full variable domain (rest looked up from reference TRBV7-2 and TRBJ1-6): GAGVSQSPSNKVTEKGKDVELRCDPISGHTALYWYRQSLGQGLEFLIYFQGNSAPDKSGLPSDRFSAERTGGSVSTLTIQRTQQEDSAVYLCASSERQNSPLHFGNGTRLTVT.

With respect to this clonotype: Here the CDR3 omits its conserved ending phenylalanine or tryptophan, so a read error is the likely source. The DNA is left out, because the CDR3 cannot be placed on it with certainty; the CDR3 is given as TCRdb lists it. This chain joins TRBV11-2 and TRBJ1-3. The CDR3 is made up of 11 amino acids, end residues included. Germline CDR1 and CDR2: SGHAT and FQNNGV. CDR3 residues: CASSLVSGRGS.

This chain connects TRBV30 to TRBJ1-5, with unresolved D. Germline CDR1 reads GTSNPN; CDR2 reads SVGIG (reference sequence). Trimming cost V 5 bases and J 2 bases, with 16 bases left between them. The CDR3 is made up of 15 amino acids. CDR3: CAWSRPGQRNQPQHF. For the CDR3, the DNA is TGTGCCTGGTCACGACCCGGCCAGCGCAATCAGCCCCAGCATTTT.

This chain connects TRBV7-9 to TRBJ2-5; 7 nucleotides match TRBD2. This CDR3 spans 14 amino acids. The germline V gene has CDR1 SEHNR and CDR2 FQNEAQ (reference sequence). V gave up 3 bases and J gave up 5 bases; unmatched junction bases: 6. The CDR3 DNA is TGTGCCAGCAGCTTCGGTCTGGGGGGGGAGACCCAGTACTTC. Its protein product is CASSFGLGGETQYF.

The chain combines TRBV2 with TRBJ1-2; D is ambiguous. V was clipped by 7 bases and J by 8 bases, with 20 bases between them. CDR3 length: 14 residues. Germline V gives CDR1 SNHLY, CDR2 FYNNEI. CDR3 DNA sequence: TGTGCCAGCACCCTCTCCCAGGCGCAATGGGGCTACACCTTC. This gives the protein CASTLSQAQWGYTF.

Ten or more counts support this clonotype. The chain couples TRBV12-3 or TRBV12-4 to TRBJ2-7, with unresolved D. V was clipped by 3 bases and J by 4 bases, with 13 bases between them. This CDR3 is built from 14 residues. The CDR3 reads CASSLFSIGYEQYF. CDR3 DNA sequence: TGTGCCAGCAGTTTGTTCTCTATCGGTTACGAGCAGTACTTC.

The chain combines TRBV29-1 with TRBJ1-1; weak D call: TRBD1 (6 bases). Trimming pared 6 bases from V and 4 bases from J, leaving 18 bases between. The CDR3 spans 14 residues. Germline V gives CDR1 SQVTM, CDR2 ANQGSEA. The DNA of the CDR3 is TGCAGCGTCGGCGGCAGGGGAGGGGGCACTGAAGCTTTCTTT. This translates into CSVGGRGGGTEAFF.

The table lists this clonotype with many counts. V usage is TRBV4-1 and J usage is TRBJ2-5, with TRBD1 matching over 7 bases. Trimming at V came to 1 base and at J to 5 bases, leaving 10 bases not matched to a gene. The CDR3 is made up of 16 amino acids. CDR1 and CDR2 from the germline V gene are MGHRA and YSYEKL. The CDR3 DNA is TGCGCCAGCAGCCAAGTGAGTCGACAGGGAGCGGAGACCCAGTACTTC. Protein product: CASSQVSRQGAETQYF.

The chain employs TRBV11-1 and TRBJ1-4; D is perhaps TRBD1 (6 bases). The CDR3 covers 15 residues. In germline, CDR1 is SGHAT, CDR2 FQDESV (reference sequence). V lost 3 bases to trimming and J lost 0 bases, with 8 bases between them. The CDR3 nucleotides read TGTGCCAGCAGCTTGAGGGGGACAACTAATGAAAAACTGTTTTTT. Encoded protein: CASSLRGTTNEKLFF.

The V and J genes are TRBV29-1 and TRBJ1-1, with unresolved D. Per germline, CDR1 SQVTM and CDR2 ANQGSEA. With 8 bases removed from V and 0 bases from J, the gap between germline ends came to 13 bases. This CDR3 spans 13 amino acids. The CDR3 DNA reads as TGCAGCTCATGGAGGTCCATGAACACTGAAGCTTTCTTT. It is translated as CSSWRSMNTEAFF.

The chain uses TRBV7-3 and TRBJ1-1; 7 bases fit TRBD1. The CDR3 loop spans 13 amino acids. Looked up from germline, CDR1 is SGHTA and CDR2 is FQGTGA. The trim removed 5 bases at V and 5 bases at J, leaving 5 bases unmatched. CDR3 region: CASSADRRTEAFF. In nucleotides, the CDR3 is TGTGCCAGCAGCGCGGACAGGCGGACTGAAGCTTTCTTT.

The chain is built from TRBV12-3 or TRBV12-4 and TRBJ2-5; perhaps TRBD1 as D (6 bases). The CDR3 runs to 14 residues. V lost 7 bases and J 0 bases, leaving 12 bases between the germline ends. The CDR3 protein is CASTGWDNQETQYF. CDR3 nucleotide sequence: TGTGCCAGCACAGGGTGGGACAACCAAGAGACCCAGTACTTC.

This clonotype was seen a few times. DNA of the CDR3: TGCAGTGCTTATACCCGGGACACTTCCGGGGACAGAGGCGGCTACACCTTC. It encodes CSAYTRDTSGDRGGYTF. V usage is TRBV20-1 and J usage is TRBJ1-2; 7 bases are shared with TRBD1. Trimming cost V 5 bases and J 8 bases; bases outside gene matches: 23. Germline CDR1 is DFQATT and CDR2 is SNEGSKA (reference sequence). The CDR3 runs 17 residues.

In this sample, this clonotype turned up many times. The chain links TRBV7-2 to TRBJ1-2; no definite D call. Between the trimmed V and J ends, which lost 6 bases and 4 bases, there was a span of 12 bases. Germline CDR1 reads SGHTA; CDR2 reads FQGNSA. The CDR3 is 13 residues long. Here the CDR3 DNA reads TGTGCCAGCAGTCTACGGCTAGGCTATGGCTACACCTTC. Encoded protein: CASSLRLGYGYTF. Drawing the rest from reference TRBV7-2 and TRBJ1-2, the complete variable domain is GAGVSQSPSNKVTEKGKDVELRCDPISGHTALYWYRQSLGQGLEFLIYFQGNSAPDKSGLPSDRFSAERTGGSVSTLTIQRTQQEDSAVYLCASSLRLGYGYTFGSGTRLTVV.

V gene TRBV9 combines with J gene TRBJ2-3; D gene uncertain. The CDR3 totals 12 residues. The ends were cut back, 5 bases at V and 2 bases at J, with 6 bases in the middle. The germline CDR1 and CDR2 sequences are SGDLS and YYNGEE. CDR3 protein: CASRSNTDTQYF. As DNA, the CDR3 is TGTGCCAGCAGGAGCAACACAGATACGCAGTATTTT. The full variable domain, rest sourced from reference TRBV9 and TRBJ2-3, is DSGVTQTPKHLITATGQRVTLRCSPRSGDLSVYWYQQSLDQGLQFLIQYYNGEERAKGNILERFSAQQFPDLHSELNLSSLELGDSALYFCASRSNTDTQYFGPGTRLTVL.

As to this clonotype: The junction differs from germline at one of its ends, possibly a read error. The chain combines TRBV5-1 with TRBJ2-7; D may be TRBD1 (7 bases). This CDR3 is built from 14 residues. In germline, CDR1 is SGHRS, CDR2 YFSETQ. The CDR3 reads CASSARGANYKQYF. CDR3 coding DNA: TGCGCCAGCAGCGCCAGGGGGGCAAACTACAAGCAGTACTTC.

The sample holds a few counts of this clonotype. This may arise from a read error, as a much more abundant clone is one base away. The chain is built from TRBV10-3 and TRBJ2-7; 8 bases map to TRBD1. With 10 bases clipped from V and 2 bases from J, the junction kept 10 bases outside the gene matches. The germline V gene encodes CDR1 ENHRY and CDR2 SYGVKD. The CDR3 totals 14 residues. The CDR3 here is CASSMTGETYEQYF. In DNA form, the CDR3 reads TGTGCCAGCAGCATGACAGGGGAAACCTACGAGCAGTACTTC.

The sample holds a few counts of this clonotype. The V and J genes are TRBV7-3 and TRBJ2-7, with TRBD2 matching 9 bases. V lost 5 bases to trimming and J lost 3 bases; unmatched junction nucleotides: 11. CDR3 length equals 16 residues. Germline V gene sequence: CDR1 SGHTA, CDR2 FQGTGA. CDR3 in DNA: TGTGCCAGCAGCGCCCCGACTAGCGGCCCCTTCTACGAGCAGTACTTC. Protein sequence: CASSAPTSGPFYEQYF. Supplemented by reference TRBV7-3 and TRBJ2-7, the full variable domain reads GAGVSQTPSNKVTEKGKYVELRCDPISGHTALYWYRQSLGQGPEFLIYFQGTGAADDSGLPNDRFFAVRPEGSVSTLKIQRTERGDSAVYLCASSAPTSGPFYEQYFGPGTRLTVT.

The chain joins TRBV24-1 to TRBJ2-2; 13 bases match TRBD2. CDR1 is KGHDR, CDR2 SFDVKD, per germline. The CDR3 sequence is 17 residues long. Losses at the gene ends were 10 bases for V and 0 bases for J; bases not matched to a gene: 7. In nucleotides, the CDR3 is TGTGCCACTTCACTAGCGGGAGGGCCAACGAACACCGGGGAGCTGTTTTTT. Translated: CATSLAGGPTNTGELFF.

In this sample, this clonotype turned up many times. This CDR3 is CSVDGQGATYEQYF. As DNA, the CDR3 is TGCAGCGTTGACGGACAGGGGGCAACCTACGAGCAGTACTTC. The V and J genes are TRBV29-1 and TRBJ2-7; 11 nucleotides match TRBD1. Per germline, CDR1 SQVTM and CDR2 ANQGSEA. This CDR3 has 14 residues. V trimming: 3 bases; J trimming: 2 bases; junction bases outside the gene matches: 3.

Note on this clonotype: A read error may be the cause here, since a much bigger clone is one base away. J is TRBJ1-2 and V is TRBV29-1, with D tentatively TRBD1 (5 bases). This CDR3 is built from 11 residues. V shed 8 bases and J shed 5 bases, with 12 bases lying between them. CDR1 and CDR2 (germline): SQVTM, ANQGSEA. Written as DNA, the CDR3 is TGCAGCTTCGAGGGGCCTTATGGCTACACCTTC. Encoded protein: CSFEGPYGYTF.

This clonotype has only a few counts. The rearrangement joins TRBV28 to TRBJ1-6; 7 nucleotides line up with TRBD1. Losses at the gene ends were 4 bases for V and 15 bases for J; bases not matched to a gene: 12. The CDR3 runs to 14 residues. The germline V gene has CDR1 MDHEN and CDR2 SYDVKM. The CDR3 is CASSSPTGPVLLHF. CDR3 in DNA: TGTGCCAGCAGTTCGCCGACAGGGCCTGTTCTCCTCCACTTT. Drawing the rest from reference TRBV28 and TRBJ1-6, the complete variable domain is DVKVTQSSRYLVKRTGEKVFLECVQDMDHENMFWYRQDPGLGLRLIYFSYDVKMKEKGDIPEGYSVSREKKERFSLILESASTNQTSMYLCASSSPTGPVLLHFGNGTRLTVT.

This clonotype was detected many times. This chain uses TRBV7-9 with TRBJ1-4, with D possibly being TRBD1 (5 bases). Germline V gene lookup returns CDR1 SEHNR and CDR2 FQNEAQ (reference sequence). Trimming pared 8 bases from V and 11 bases from J, leaving 30 bases between. The CDR3 has 17 amino acids. CDR3 in amino acids: CASGGDPSNEFRSKLFF. The CDR3 region has the DNA TGTGCCAGCGGGGGGGACCCGTCTAATGAATTCCGGAGCAAACTGTTTTTT.

Regarding this clonotype: A much more abundant neighbour one base away suggests this may be a read error. V gene TRBV12-3 or TRBV12-4 combines with J gene TRBJ1-5; TRBD1 matches at 7 bases. V shed 3 bases, J shed 6 bases, and the junction held 2 bases outside the gene matches. The CDR3 runs 13 residues. Here the CDR3 reads CASSFAGGQPQHF. As DNA, the CDR3 is TGTGCCAGCAGTTTCGCAGGGGGTCAGCCCCAGCATTTT.

The sample holds many counts of this clonotype. For the CDR3, the DNA is TGCGCCAGCAGCTTGGTTCCGGGCAAGGAGACCCAGTACTTC. Amino acids: CASSLVPGKETQYF. The chain uses TRBV5-1 and TRBJ2-5, with unresolved D. Germline CDR1 reads SGHRS; CDR2 reads YFSETQ. Trimming took off 0 bases at V and 5 bases at J, with 11 bases between the two ends. This CDR3 is 14 amino acids long. Full variable domain (outside the CDR3, taken from reference TRBV5-1 and TRBJ2-5): KAGVTQTPRYLIKTRGQQVTLSCSPISGHRSVSWYQQTPGQGLQFLFEYFSETQRNKGNFPGRFSGRQFSNSRSEMNVSTLELGDSALYLCASSLVPGKETQYFGPGTRLLVL.